The entry below describes one TCR beta chain. This specimen comes from a study of blood T cell repertoires in COVID-19. This table comes from immunoSEQ multiplex PCR, and its TCRdb copy is limited to in-frame clones, with some not included. The sample gives nearly 200,000 clones, roughly four fifths of which show up once; around 7.5% is in the top ten. Germline V lookup: CDR1 KGHDR, CDR2 SFDVKD. CDR3 length: 17 residues. Trimming took off 4 bases at V and 0 bases at J, with 14 bases between the two ends. The V gene is TRBV24-1, the J gene TRBJ1-4; D uncertain. The TCR was taken from a man aged 40-49 years who had recovered from COVID-19. The source material was PBMCs or T cells enriched from blood (not recorded which). The CDR3 bases are TGTGCCACCAGTGACCCCGGGTCCAAGGCAACTAATGAAAAACTGTTTTTT. Amino acid sequence: CATSDPGSKATNEKLFF.